A selection of T cell receptor beta chains follows, all from one sample in a study of beta chain features in type 1 diabetes. Using immunoSEQ multiplex PCR, the repertoire was profiled, and TCRdb retains in-frame clones only, with some absent. Among approximately 400,000 clones listed, roughly 16% were seen once. The sample was naive CD4+ T cells from blood. The receptors derive from a woman between 18 and 29 years old in good health. Both conserved end residues are part of each CDR3. The order of the fields is V gene, J gene, CDR3 protein.

TRBV18,TRBJ2-6,CASSPSGSPQGANVLTF
TRBV28,TRBJ2-7,CASSFRGRAYF
TRBV27,TRBJ1-5,CASSGTDFNQPQHF
TRBV11-2,TRBJ1-5,CASSLALDQPQHF
TRBV30,TRBJ1-1,CASGQRWGTEAFF
TRBV5-4,TRBJ2-1,CASSRPGTKDNEQFF
TRBV7-9,TRBJ2-1,CASSLVIAGSGNEQFF
TRBV7-9,TRBJ2-1,CASSLAVSSYNEQFF
TRBV4-1,TRBJ2-7,CASSQAAGQSYEQYF
TRBV30,TRBJ1-2,CAWSVLEGSYTF
TRBV27,TRBJ1-1,CASGEDRAAFF
TRBV7-9,TRBJ2-1,CASSSQTSGRRNEQFF
TRBV5-5,TRBJ1-2,CASSHGQSYGYTF
TRBV19,TRBJ2-7,CASSRGLAGAYEQYF
TRBV5-4,TRBJ2-7,CASSRSSGYEQYF
TRBV4-1,TRBJ1-5,CASSQYGKGQPQHF
TRBV11-3,TRBJ2-1,CASSLIGSRNEQFF
TRBV30,TRBJ2-1,CAWTGGGGPYNEQFF
TRBV30,TRBJ2-7,CAWSVLVPYEQYF
TRBV29-1,TRBJ2-7,CSVQTSGIFDEQYF
TRBV11-2,TRBJ2-5,CASSLAQGAGAETQYF
TRBV29-1,TRBJ2-1,CSVERDRQGKVF
TRBV30,TRBJ1-3,CAWSAPSGGGYGNTIYF
TRBV7-9,TRBJ2-7,CASSLGLAGDYLYF
TRBV30,TRBJ1-3,CAWSRQTTGYSGNTIYF
TRBV29-1,TRBJ2-5,CSVEWRGRVEETQYF
TRBV4-3,TRBJ2-5,CASSQDRSGGGETQYF
TRBV6-6,TRBJ2-7,CASSYGRSSYEQYF
TRBV30,TRBJ2-4,CAWSRGGGGRNIQYF
TRBV28,TRBJ2-5,CASRLGTAQETQYF
TRBV5-1,TRBJ1-2,CASWGEAADGYTF
TRBV6-6,TRBJ2-4,CASTLAGGNIQYF
TRBV10-3,TRBJ2-3,CAISDGRTDTQYF
TRBV7-3,TRBJ2-5,CASSLMGLAGETQYF
TRBV30,TRBJ2-5,CAWSPTFQETQYF
TRBV25-1,TRBJ1-2,CASSPPWASTAYGYTF
TRBV9,TRBJ2-1,CASSVRSGQGYNEQFF
TRBV5-1,TRBJ2-5,CASSRVTQETQYF
TRBV18,TRBJ2-1,CASSPRRLAYNEQFF
TRBV30,TRBJ1-5,CAWRGTGTNQPQHF
TRBV28,TRBJ1-2,CASSLGQLYGYTF
TRBV2,TRBJ2-7,CASTPRRGTYYEQYF
TRBV5-4,TRBJ2-5,CASSFRANQETQYF
TRBV4-3,TRBJ2-3,CASSPSIGTQYF
TRBV6-6,TRBJ1-5,CASSKRTANQPQHF
TRBV6-1,TRBJ2-7,CASRGGRGNEQYF
TRBV2,TRBJ2-1,CASMAGDLSNEQFF
TRBV30,TRBJ2-3,CAWSAIPGHPSYF
TRBV5-4,TRBJ2-1,CASSLGGRAYNEQFF